This T cell receptor (beta chain) was found in a study of identifying expanded T cells in peripheral blood. Profiled with immunoSEQ multiplex PCR; TCRdb holds only in-frame clones, not every one. The table lists 90,000 to 120,000 clones, 80% to 90% of them singletons. Collection occurred without any documented infections or immune events in donors. The ends were cut back, 3 bases at V and 0 bases at J, with 9 bases in the middle. The CDR3 extends over 15 amino acids. Germline V gene sequence: CDR1 LNHNV, CDR2 YYDKDF (reference sequence). The sequence was collected from a person aged 18 to 69 in good health. This chain joins TRBV15 and TRBJ1-5; D is perhaps TRBD1 (5 bases). Sequencing was carried out using blood. The CDR3 DNA is TGTGCCACCAGCAGGGGGGACCATAGCAATCAGCCCCAGCATTTT. Translation gives CATSRGDHSNQPQHF.